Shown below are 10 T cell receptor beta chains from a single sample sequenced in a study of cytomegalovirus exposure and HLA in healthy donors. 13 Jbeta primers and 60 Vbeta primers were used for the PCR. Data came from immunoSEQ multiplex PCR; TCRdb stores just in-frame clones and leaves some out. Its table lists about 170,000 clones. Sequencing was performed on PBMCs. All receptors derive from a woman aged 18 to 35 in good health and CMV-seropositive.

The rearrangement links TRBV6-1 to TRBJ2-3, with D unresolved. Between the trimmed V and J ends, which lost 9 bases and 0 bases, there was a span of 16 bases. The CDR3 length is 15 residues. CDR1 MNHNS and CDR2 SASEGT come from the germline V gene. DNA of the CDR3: TGTGCCAGTCCGATCGAGGTGGCAAGCACAGATACGCAGTATTTT. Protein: CASPIEVASTDTQYF.

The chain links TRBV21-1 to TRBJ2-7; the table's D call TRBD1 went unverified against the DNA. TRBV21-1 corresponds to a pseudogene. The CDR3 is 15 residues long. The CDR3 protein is CASSKSGTGSYEQYF. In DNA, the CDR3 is TGTGCCAGCAGCAAATCCGGGACAGGGTCCTACGAGCAGTACTTC.

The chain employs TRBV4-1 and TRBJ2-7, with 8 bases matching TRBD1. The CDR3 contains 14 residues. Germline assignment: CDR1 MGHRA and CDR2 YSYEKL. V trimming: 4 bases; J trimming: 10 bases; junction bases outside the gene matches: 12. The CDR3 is CASSPRQGTGEQYF. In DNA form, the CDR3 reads TGCGCCAGCAGCCCACGACAGGGGACAGGAGAACAGTACTTC.

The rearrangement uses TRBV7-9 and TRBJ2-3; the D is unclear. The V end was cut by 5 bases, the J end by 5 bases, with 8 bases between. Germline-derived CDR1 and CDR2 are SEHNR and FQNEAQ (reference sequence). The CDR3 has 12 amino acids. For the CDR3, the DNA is TGTGCCAGCAGCGCCCAGCGAGATACGCAGTATTTT. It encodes CASSAQRDTQYF.

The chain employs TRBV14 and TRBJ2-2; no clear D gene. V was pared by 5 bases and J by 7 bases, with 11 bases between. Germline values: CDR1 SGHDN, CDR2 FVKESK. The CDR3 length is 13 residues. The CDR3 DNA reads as TGTGCCAGCAGCAGAGACAACGTCGGGGAGCTGTTTTTT. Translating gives CASSRDNVGELFF.

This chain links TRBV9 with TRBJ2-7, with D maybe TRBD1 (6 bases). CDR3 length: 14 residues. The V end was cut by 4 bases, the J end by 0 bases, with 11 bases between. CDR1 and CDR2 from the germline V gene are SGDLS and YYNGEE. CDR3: CASSIGTLSYEQYF. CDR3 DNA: TGTGCCAGCAGCATCGGGACACTCTCCTACGAGCAGTACTTC.

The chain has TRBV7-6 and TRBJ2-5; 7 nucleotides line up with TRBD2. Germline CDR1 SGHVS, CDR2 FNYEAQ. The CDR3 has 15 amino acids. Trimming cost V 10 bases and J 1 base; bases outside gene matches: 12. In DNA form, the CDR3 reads TGTGCCACCTCAGCTTATCCGGGGGGCCAAGAGACCCAGTACTTC. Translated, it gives CATSAYPGGQETQYF.

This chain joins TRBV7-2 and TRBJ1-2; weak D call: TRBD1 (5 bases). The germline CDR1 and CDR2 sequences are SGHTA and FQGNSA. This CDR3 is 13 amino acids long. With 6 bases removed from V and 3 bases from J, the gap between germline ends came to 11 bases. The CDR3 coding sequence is TGTGCCAGCAGAGGGGCCAGTGACTATGGCTACACCTTC. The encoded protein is CASRGASDYGYTF.

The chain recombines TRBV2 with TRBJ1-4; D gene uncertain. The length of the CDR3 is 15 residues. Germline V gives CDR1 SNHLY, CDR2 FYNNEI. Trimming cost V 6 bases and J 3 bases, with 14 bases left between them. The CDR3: CASSAAPGANEKLFF. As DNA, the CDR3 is TGTGCCAGCAGCGCAGCCCCCGGGGCTAATGAAAAACTGTTTTTT.

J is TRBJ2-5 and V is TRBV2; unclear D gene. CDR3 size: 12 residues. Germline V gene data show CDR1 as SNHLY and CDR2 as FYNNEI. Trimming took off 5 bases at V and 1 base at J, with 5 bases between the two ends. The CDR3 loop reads CASSFSQETQYF. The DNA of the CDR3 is TGTGCCAGCAGTTTTAGCCAAGAGACCCAGTACTTC.